This TCR beta chain was sequenced in a study of T-cell memory formation after mild COVID-19. Study results and caveats: CD4+ contracting clones lay mainly in CM and EM, CD8+ ones in EMRA. Researchers found some responding clones in pre-infection memory, a sign that cross-reactive memory joined.

TCRdb fed the 5' RACE reads into MiXCR, producing one record per CDR3 protein. Here the sample spans hundreds of thousands of distinct CDR3 sequences, under 25% being singletons. Points on this clonotype: The antigen is not known.

The CDR3 has 14 residues. Germline values: CDR1 MNHEY, CDR2 SMNVEV (reference sequence). Trimming removed 2 bases from V and 5 bases from J, with 10 bases in between. The sequence derives from a man aged 18 to 35 who had mild COVID-19 (a few samples of this study predate the infection). Cell type and time point are not known. The chain links TRBV27 to TRBJ2-1; D unresolved. Input material: PBMCs or a T cell subset sorted from them (not recorded which). The CDR3 reads CASSLLGTHNEQFF. The CDR3 nucleotides are TGTGCCAGCAGTTTACTCGGAACCCACAATGAGCAGTTCTTC.